A single sample is the source of the 14 T cell receptor beta chains below, sequenced in a study of shared clonotypes between healthy human individuals. The method was immunoSEQ multiplex PCR; TCRdb's version includes in-frame clones alone and lacks a portion of them. The sample shows 190,000 or so clones, around 63% of them seen only once. The sample comprised memory CD4+ T cells sorted from blood. Noted subset: CD45RA-negative fraction. The receptors derive from a man aged 25-45 years in good health.

This clone came up a few times. The J gene is TRBJ2-7, the V gene TRBV12-5; TRBD2 agrees at 7 bases. This CDR3 contains 18 residues. With 4 bases clipped from V and 1 base from J, the junction kept 16 bases outside the gene matches. Germline V gene sequence: CDR1 LGHNT, CDR2 FRNRAP. CDR3 in DNA: TGTGCTAGTGGTTGGACCCCAACCCAGACTAGCTTTTCCTACGAGCAGTACTTC. The encoded protein is CASGWTPTQTSFSYEQYF.

The rearrangement uses TRBV5-4 and TRBJ2-3; 8 nucleotides line up with TRBD2. V was pared by 3 bases and J by 0 bases, with 0 bases of the junction left unmatched. Germline loops: CDR1 SGHNT, CDR2 YYREEE (reference sequence). The CDR3 sequence is 14 residues long. Written as DNA, the CDR3 is TGTGCCAGCAGCTCTAGCGGGAGCACAGATACGCAGTATTTT. As protein: CASSSSGSTDTQYF.

This clone showed up many times. Other nucleotide sequences from this sample produce the same CDR3. The V and J genes are TRBV2 and TRBJ2-7, with D unclear. The V end was cut by 3 bases, the J end by 4 bases, with 1 base between. Germline V gene lookup returns CDR1 SNHLY and CDR2 FYNNEI. The CDR3 sequence is 10 residues long. The CDR3: CASSDYEQYF. In nucleotides, the CDR3 is TGTGCCAGCAGTGATTACGAGCAGTACTTC.

The chain combines TRBV6-6 with TRBJ2-7; weak D call: TRBD2 (6 bases). Trimming stripped 4 bases from V and 2 bases from J, with 18 bases between. The CDR3 extends over 16 amino acids. Germline CDR1 and CDR2: MNHNY and SVGAGI (reference sequence). Here the CDR3 DNA reads TGTGCCAGCAGTTCCCTGGACTATCCAAGTCCCTACGAGCAGTACTTC. It is translated as CASSSLDYPSPYEQYF.

This clone was counted a single time. The J gene is TRBJ2-1, the V gene TRBV5-1, with D tentatively TRBD1 (5 bases). V was clipped by 4 bases and J by 7 bases, with 18 bases between them. CDR1 and CDR2 from the germline V gene are SGHRS and YFSETQ. There are 15 residues in the CDR3. The CDR3 reads CASSRVGAHVNEQFF. CDR3 nucleotides: TGCGCCAGCAGCCGCGTTGGGGCCCACGTAAATGAGCAGTTCTTC.

This rearrangement joins TRBV5-1 to TRBJ2-5, with 7 bases identical to TRBD1. Unmatched junction bases numbered 4, after V lost 1 base and J lost 4 bases. CDR1 and CDR2 from the germline V gene are SGHRS and YFSETQ. The CDR3 has 14 amino acids. The DNA of the CDR3 is TGCGCCAGCAGCTTGCTACAGGGGAGAGAGACCCAGTACTTC. This encodes CASSLLQGRETQYF.

V and J are TRBV10-2 and TRBJ2-2; TRBD2 matches at 10 bases. Germline assignment: CDR1 WSHSY and CDR2 SAAADI. The J segment lost 0 bases and the V segment lost 7 bases, leaving 5 bases of the junction unmatched. The CDR3 runs 16 residues. CDR3 in amino acids: CASKLGLAPNTGELFF. In DNA, the CDR3 is TGCGCCAGCAAGTTGGGACTAGCGCCGAACACCGGGGAGCTGTTTTTT.

The V gene is TRBV9, the J gene TRBJ2-3; no clear D. This CDR3 has 16 amino acids. The germline V and J ends were trimmed by 4 bases and 0 bases, with 15 bases remaining between them. The V gene's germline CDR1 is SGDLS and CDR2 YYNGEE. The DNA of the CDR3 is TGTGCCAGCAGCCGACCTTTGACGGTTAGCACAGATACGCAGTATTTT. Residues: CASSRPLTVSTDTQYF.

The chain uses TRBV10-3 and TRBJ2-2; tentative D call: TRBD2 (6 bases). CDR3 size: 15 residues. Trimming pared 6 bases from V and 6 bases from J, leaving 17 bases between. Germline CDR1 ENHRY, CDR2 SYGVKD. The CDR3 sequence is CAISETGLSAGELFF. The CDR3 DNA reads as TGTGCCATCAGCGAAACGGGACTTTCGGCCGGGGAGCTGTTTTTT.

The V and J genes are TRBV12-5 and TRBJ2-7, with a tentative D call TRBD2 (5 bases). V dropped 0 bases and J dropped 1 base, with 13 bases sitting between them. Germline V gene data show CDR1 as LGHNT and CDR2 as FRNRAP. This CDR3 comprises 16 residues. The CDR3 reads CASGLVLAGSSYEQYF. Written as DNA, the CDR3 is TGTGCTAGTGGTTTGGTCCTGGCGGGTTCGTCCTACGAGCAGTACTTC.

The chain employs TRBV5-4 and TRBJ1-1; D gene uncertain. V gave up 1 base and J gave up 0 bases, with 4 bases separating them. The CDR3 is 13 residues long. Germline assignment: CDR1 SGHNT and CDR2 YYREEE (reference sequence). The CDR3 region has the DNA TGTGCCAGCAGCTTGTACGTGAACACTGAAGCTTTCTTT. Its translation: CASSLYVNTEAFF.

The chain links TRBV27 to TRBJ1-2, with 7 bases lining up with TRBD1. Germline V lookup: CDR1 MNHEY, CDR2 SMNVEV (reference sequence). V trimming: 1 base; J trimming: 8 bases; junction bases outside the gene matches: 10. The length of the CDR3 is 15 residues. The CDR3, as DNA: TGTGCCAGCAGTTTATGGGGAAAGACAGGGACCGGCTACACCTTC. It is translated as CASSLWGKTGTGYTF.

In the case of this clone: At the DNA level, this CDR3 is encoded by other sequences in the same sample as well. The rearrangement uses TRBV10-1 and TRBJ2-7; the D gene could be TRBD1 or TRBD2 (5 bases each). The V and J ends lost 8 bases and 3 bases respectively, with 8 bases between them. This CDR3 is 11 amino acids long. CDR1 and CDR2 from the germline V gene are WNHNN and SYGVQD (reference sequence). The CDR3 DNA sequence: TGCGCCAGCGGGGACGTCTACGAGCAGTACTTC. Translation: CASGDVYEQYF.

A remark on this clone: This CDR3 is also generated by other DNA sequences in the sample. The gene calls are TRBV11-3 and TRBJ2-2, with unresolved D. Germline lookup yields CDR1 SGHNT and CDR2 YENEEA. The CDR3 runs 12 residues. V gave up 5 bases and J gave up 3 bases, with 4 bases separating them. The CDR3 nucleotides read TGTGCCAGCAGCCCCTACACCGGGGAGCTGTTTTTT. It yields the protein CASSPYTGELFF.